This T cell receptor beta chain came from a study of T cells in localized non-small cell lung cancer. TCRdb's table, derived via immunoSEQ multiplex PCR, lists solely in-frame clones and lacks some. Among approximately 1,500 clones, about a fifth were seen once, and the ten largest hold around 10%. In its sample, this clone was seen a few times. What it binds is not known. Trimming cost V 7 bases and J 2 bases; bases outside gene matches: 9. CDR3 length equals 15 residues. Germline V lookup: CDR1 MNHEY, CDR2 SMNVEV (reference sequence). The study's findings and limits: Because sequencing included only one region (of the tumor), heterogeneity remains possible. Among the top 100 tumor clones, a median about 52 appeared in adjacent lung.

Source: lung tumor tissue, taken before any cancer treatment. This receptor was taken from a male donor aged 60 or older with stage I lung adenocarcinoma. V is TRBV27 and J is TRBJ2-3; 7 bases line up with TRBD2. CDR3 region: CASKRERGATDTQYF. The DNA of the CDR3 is TGTGCCAGCAAGCGTGAGCGGGGCGCCACAGATACGCAGTATTTT.